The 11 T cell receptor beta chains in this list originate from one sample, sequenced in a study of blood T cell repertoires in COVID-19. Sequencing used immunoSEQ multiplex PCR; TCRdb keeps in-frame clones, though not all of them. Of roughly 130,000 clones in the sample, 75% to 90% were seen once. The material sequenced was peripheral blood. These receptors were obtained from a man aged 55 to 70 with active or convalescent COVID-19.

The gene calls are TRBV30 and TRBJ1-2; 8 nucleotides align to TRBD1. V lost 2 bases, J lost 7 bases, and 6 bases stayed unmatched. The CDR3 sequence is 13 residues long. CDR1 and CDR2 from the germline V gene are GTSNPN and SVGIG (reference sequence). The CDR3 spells CAWSPTGTGGYTF. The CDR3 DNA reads TGTGCCTGGAGTCCCACCGGGACAGGTGGCTACACCTTC. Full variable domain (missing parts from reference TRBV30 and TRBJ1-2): SQTIHQWPATLVQPVGSPLSLECTVEGTSNPNLYWYRQAAGRGLQLLFYSVGIGQISSEVPQNLSASRPQDRQFILSSKKLLLSDSGFYLCAWSPTGTGGYTFGSGTRLTVV.

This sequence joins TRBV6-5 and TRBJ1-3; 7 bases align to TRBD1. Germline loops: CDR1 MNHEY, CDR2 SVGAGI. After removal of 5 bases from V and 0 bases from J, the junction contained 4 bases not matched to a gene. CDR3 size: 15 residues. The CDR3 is CASSPDRSSGNTIYF. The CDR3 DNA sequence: TGTGCCAGCAGTCCGGACAGGTCCTCTGGAAACACCATATATTTT.

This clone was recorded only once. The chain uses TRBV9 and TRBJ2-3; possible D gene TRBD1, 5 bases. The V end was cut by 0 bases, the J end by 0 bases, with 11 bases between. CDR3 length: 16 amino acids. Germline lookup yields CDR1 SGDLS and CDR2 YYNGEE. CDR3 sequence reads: CASSVGLGLSTDTQYF. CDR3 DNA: TGTGCCAGCAGCGTAGGTTTGGGGCTTAGCACAGATACGCAGTATTTT.

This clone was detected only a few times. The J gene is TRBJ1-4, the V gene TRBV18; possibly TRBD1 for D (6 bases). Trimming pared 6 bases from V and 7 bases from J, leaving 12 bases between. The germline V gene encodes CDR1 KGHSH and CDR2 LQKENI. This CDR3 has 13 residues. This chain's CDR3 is CASSEQGGEKLFF. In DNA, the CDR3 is TGTGCCAGCTCTGAACAGGGCGGTGAAAAACTGTTTTTT.

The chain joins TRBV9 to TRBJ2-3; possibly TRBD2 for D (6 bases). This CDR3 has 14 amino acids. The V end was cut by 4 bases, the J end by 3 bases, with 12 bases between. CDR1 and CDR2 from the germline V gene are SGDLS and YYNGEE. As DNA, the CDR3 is TGTGCCAGCAGCCAAGCGGGTTTTACAGATACGCAGTATTTT. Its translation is CASSQAGFTDTQYF.

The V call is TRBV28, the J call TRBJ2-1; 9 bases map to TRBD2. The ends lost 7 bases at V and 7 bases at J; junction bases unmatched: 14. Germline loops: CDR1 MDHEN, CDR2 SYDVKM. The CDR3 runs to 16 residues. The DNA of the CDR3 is TGTGCCAGCACGATAACCGGGACTAGCTTTGCGAATGAGCAGTTCTTC. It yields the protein CASTITGTSFANEQFF. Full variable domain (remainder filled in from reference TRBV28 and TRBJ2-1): DVKVTQSSRYLVKRTGEKVFLECVQDMDHENMFWYRQDPGLGLRLIYFSYDVKMKEKGDIPEGYSVSREKKERFSLILESASTNQTSMYLCASTITGTSFANEQFFGPGTRLTVL.

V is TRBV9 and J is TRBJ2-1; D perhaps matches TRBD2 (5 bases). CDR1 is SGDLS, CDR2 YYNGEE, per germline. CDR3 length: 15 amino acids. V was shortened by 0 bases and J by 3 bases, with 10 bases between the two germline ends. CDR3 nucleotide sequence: TGTGCCAGCAGCGTAGCCGGACTCAGCTACAATGAGCAGTTCTTC. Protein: CASSVAGLSYNEQFF.

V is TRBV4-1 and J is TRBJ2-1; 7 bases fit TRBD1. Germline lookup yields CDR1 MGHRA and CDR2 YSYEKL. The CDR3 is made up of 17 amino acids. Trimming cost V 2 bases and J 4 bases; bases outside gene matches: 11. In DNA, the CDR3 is TGCGCCAGCAGCCAAAGGTATCAGGGGGAGTTGTACAATGAGCAGTTCTTC. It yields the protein CASSQRYQGELYNEQFF.

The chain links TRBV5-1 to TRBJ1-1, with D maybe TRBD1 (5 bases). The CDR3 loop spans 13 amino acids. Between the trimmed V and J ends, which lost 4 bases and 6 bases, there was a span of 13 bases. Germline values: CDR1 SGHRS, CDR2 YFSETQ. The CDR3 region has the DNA TGCGCCAGCAGCGTAGGGACTGAAGCTGAAGCTTTCTTT. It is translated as CASSVGTEAEAFF.

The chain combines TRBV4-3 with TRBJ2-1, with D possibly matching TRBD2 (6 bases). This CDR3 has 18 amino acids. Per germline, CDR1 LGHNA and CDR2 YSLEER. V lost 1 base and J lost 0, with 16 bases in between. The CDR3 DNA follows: TGCGCCAGCAGCCAAGCAAGTAGCGGAGCGCTCTCCTACAATGAGCAGTTCTTC. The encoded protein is CASSQASSGALSYNEQFF.

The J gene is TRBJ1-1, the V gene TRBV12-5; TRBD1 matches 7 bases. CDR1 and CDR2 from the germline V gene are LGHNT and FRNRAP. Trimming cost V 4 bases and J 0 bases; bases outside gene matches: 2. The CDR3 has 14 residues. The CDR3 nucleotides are TGTGCTAGTGGTTCGGACAGGTTGAACACTGAAGCTTTCTTT. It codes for CASGSDRLNTEAFF.